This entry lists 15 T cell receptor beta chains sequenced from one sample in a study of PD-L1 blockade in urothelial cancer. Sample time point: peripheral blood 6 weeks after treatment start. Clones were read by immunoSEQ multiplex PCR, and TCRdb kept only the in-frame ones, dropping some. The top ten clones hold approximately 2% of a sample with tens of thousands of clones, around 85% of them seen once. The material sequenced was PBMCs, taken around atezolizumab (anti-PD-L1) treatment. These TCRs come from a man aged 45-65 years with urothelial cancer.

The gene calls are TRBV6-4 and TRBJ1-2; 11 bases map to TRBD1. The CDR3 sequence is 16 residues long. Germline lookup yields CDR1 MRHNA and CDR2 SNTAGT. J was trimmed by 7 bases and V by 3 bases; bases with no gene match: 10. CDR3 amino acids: CASSEGRTGGVGGYTF. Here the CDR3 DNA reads TGTGCCAGCAGTGAAGGGAGGACAGGGGGCGTAGGTGGCTACACCTTC.

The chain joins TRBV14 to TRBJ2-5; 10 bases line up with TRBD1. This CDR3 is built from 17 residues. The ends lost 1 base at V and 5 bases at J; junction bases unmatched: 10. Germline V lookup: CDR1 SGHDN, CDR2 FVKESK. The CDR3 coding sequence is TGTGCCAGCAGCCAAGCGACCGGGACAGGGGTTTGGGAGACCCAGTACTTC. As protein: CASSQATGTGVWETQYF.

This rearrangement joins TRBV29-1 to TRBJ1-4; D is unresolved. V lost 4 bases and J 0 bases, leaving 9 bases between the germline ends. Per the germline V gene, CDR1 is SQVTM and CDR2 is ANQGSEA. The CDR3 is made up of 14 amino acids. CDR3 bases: TGCAGCGTTGCGGAGCCCACAACTAATGAAAAACTGTTTTTT. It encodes CSVAEPTTNEKLFF.

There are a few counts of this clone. The CDR3 spells CSALTASSGNTIYF. CDR3 nucleotide sequence: TGCAGCGCCCTGACAGCCAGCTCTGGAAACACCATATATTTT. The rearrangement joins TRBV29-1 to TRBJ1-3; TRBD1 might be the D (5 bases). The CDR3 length is 14 residues. Trimming stripped 7 bases from V and 0 bases from J, with 13 bases between. The V gene's germline CDR1 is SQVTM and CDR2 ANQGSEA.

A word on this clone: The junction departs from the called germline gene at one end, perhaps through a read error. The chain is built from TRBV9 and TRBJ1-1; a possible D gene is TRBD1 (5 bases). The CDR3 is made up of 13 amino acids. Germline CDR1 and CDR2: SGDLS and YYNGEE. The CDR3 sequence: CAGSVGYQGEAFF. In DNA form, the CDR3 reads TGTGCCGGCAGCGTAGGGTACCAGGGTGAAGCTTTCTTT.

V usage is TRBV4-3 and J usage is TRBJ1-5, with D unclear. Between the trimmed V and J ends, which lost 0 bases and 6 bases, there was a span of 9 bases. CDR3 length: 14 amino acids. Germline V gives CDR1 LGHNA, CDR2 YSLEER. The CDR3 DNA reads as TGCGCCAGCAGCCAAGATATGGCAGGTCAGCCCCAGCATTTT. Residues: CASSQDMAGQPQHF.

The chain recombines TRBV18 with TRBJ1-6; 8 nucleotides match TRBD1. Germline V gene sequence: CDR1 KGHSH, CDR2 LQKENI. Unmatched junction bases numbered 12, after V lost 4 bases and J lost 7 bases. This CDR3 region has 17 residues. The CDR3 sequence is CASSLNGQGKWNSPLHF. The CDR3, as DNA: TGTGCCAGCTCACTTAACGGACAGGGCAAGTGGAATTCACCCCTCCACTTT. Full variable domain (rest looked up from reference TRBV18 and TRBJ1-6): NAGVMQNPRHLVRRRGQEARLRCSPMKGHSHVYWYRQLPEEGLKFMVYLQKENIIDESGMPKERFSAEFPKEGPSILRIQQVVRGDSAAYFCASSLNGQGKWNSPLHFGNGTRLTVT.

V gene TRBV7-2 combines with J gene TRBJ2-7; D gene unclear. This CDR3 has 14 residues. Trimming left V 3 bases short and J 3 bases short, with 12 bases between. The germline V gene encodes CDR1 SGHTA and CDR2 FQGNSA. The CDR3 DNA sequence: TGTGCCAGCAGCTTTGGTAGGAACAGCTACGAGCAGTACTTC. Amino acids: CASSFGRNSYEQYF.

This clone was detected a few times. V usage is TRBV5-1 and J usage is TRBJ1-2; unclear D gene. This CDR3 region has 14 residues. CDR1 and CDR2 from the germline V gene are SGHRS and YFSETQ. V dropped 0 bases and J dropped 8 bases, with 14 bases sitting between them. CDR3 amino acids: CASSLERGMGGYTF. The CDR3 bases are TGCGCCAGCAGCTTGGAACGGGGAATGGGCGGCTACACCTTC.

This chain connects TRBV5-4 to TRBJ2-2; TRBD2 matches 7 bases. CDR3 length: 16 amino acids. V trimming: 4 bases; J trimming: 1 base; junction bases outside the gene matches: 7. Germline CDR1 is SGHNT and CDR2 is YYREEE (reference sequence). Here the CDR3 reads CASSRPGLQNTGELFF. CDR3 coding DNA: TGTGCCAGCAGCCGACCGGGACTACAGAACACCGGGGAGCTGTTTTTT.

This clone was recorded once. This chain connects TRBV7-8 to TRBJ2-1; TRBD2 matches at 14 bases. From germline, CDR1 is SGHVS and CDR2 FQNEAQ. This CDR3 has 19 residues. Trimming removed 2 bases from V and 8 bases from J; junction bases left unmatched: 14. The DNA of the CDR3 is TGTGCCAGCAGCTTAACCCGACTAGCGGGAGGGCCCCGGTCCGATGAGCAGTTCTTC. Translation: CASSLTRLAGGPRSDEQFF.

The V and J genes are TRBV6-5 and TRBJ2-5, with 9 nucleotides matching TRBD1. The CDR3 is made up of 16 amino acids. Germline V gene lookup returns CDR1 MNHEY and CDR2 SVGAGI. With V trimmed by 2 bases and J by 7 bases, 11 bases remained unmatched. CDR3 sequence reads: CASSYEPGQGEVTQYF. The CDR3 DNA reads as TGTGCCAGCAGTTACGAACCGGGACAGGGAGAGGTGACCCAGTACTTC.

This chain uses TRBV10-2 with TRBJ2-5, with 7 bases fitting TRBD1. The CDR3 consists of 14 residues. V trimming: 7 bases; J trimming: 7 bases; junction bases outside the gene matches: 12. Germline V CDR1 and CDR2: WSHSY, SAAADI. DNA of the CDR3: TGCGCCAGCACCGAGGGGACAGTTATGGGGACCCAGTACTTC. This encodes CASTEGTVMGTQYF.

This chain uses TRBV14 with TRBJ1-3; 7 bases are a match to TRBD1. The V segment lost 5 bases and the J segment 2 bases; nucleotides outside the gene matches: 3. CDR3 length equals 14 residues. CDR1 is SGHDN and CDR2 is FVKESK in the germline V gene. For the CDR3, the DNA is TGTGCCAGCAGCTTTCAGGGGGCTGGAAACACCATATATTTT. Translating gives CASSFQGAGNTIYF.

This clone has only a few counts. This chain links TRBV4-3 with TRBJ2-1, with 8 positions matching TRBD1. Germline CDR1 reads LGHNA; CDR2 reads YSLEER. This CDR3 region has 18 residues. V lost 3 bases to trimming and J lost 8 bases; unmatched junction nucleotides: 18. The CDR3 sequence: CASSHALTGAVQFYEQFF. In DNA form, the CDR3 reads TGCGCCAGCAGCCACGCCTTGACAGGGGCCGTACAGTTCTATGAGCAGTTCTTC.